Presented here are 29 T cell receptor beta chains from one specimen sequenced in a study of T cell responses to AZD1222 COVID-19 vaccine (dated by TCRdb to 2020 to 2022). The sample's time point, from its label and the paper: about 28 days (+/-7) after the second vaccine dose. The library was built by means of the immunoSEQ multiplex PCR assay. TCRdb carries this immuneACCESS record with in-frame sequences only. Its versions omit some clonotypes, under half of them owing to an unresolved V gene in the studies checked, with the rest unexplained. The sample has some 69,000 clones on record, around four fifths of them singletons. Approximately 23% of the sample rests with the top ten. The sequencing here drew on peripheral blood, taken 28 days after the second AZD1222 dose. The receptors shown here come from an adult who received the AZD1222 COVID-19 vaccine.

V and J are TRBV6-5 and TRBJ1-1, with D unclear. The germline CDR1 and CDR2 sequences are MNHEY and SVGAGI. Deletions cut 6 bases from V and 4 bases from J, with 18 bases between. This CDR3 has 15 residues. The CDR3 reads CASSLKDTVSTEAFF. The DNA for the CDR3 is TGTGCCAGCAGCTTAAAGGATACCGTTAGCACTGAAGCTTTCTTT.

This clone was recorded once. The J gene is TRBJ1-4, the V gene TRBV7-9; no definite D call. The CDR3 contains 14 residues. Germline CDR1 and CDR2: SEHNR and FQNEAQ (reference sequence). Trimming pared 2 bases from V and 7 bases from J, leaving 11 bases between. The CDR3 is CASSLSRASEKLFF. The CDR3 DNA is TGTGCCAGCAGCTTATCGAGGGCGTCTGAAAAACTGTTTTTT.

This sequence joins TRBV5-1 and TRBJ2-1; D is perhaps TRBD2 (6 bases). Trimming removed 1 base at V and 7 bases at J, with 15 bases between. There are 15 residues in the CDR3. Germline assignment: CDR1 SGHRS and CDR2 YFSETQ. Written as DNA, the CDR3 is TGCGCCAGCAGCTTGACGAGCGGCGGGACGAATGAGCAGTTCTTC. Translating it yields CASSLTSGGTNEQFF.

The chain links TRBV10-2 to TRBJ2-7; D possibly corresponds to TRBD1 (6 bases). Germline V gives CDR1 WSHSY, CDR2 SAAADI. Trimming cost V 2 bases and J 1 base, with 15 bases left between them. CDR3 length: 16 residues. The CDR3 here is CASSEPGQTLSYEQYF. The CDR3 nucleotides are TGCGCCAGCAGTGAGCCTGGACAGACTCTATCCTACGAGCAGTACTTC.

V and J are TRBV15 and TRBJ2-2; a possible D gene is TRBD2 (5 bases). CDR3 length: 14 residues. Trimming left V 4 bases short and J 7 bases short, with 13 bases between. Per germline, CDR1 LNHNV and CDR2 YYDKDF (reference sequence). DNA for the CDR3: TGTGCCACCAGCAAGCCCAGCGAGGGCGGGGAGCTGTTTTTT. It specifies CATSKPSEGGELFF.

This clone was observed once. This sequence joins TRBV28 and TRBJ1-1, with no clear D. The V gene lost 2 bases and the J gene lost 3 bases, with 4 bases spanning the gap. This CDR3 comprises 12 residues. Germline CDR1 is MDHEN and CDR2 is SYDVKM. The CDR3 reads CASSLTHTEAFF. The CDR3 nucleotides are TGTGCCAGCAGTTTAACTCACACTGAAGCTTTCTTT.

CDR3 nucleotides: TGTGCCAATGGAGAGCGTCAGCCCCAGCATTTT. Protein product: CANGERQPQHF. The J gene is TRBJ1-5, the V gene TRBV6-5; D gene unclear. Per the germline V gene, CDR1 is MNHEY and CDR2 is SVGAGI. Trimming shortened V by 10 bases and J by 6 bases, and 10 bases separated the two germline ends. The CDR3 has 11 residues.

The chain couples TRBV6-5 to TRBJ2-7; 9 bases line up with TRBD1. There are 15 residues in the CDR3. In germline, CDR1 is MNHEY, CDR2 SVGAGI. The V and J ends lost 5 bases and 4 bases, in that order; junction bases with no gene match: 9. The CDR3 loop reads CASSLYGQGWYEQYF. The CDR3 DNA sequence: TGTGCCAGCAGTCTTTACGGACAGGGGTGGTACGAGCAGTACTTC.

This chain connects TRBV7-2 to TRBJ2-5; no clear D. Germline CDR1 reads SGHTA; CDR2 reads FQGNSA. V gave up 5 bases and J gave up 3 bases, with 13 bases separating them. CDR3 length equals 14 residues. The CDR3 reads CASSRLKGKETQYF. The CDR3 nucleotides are TGTGCCAGCAGCCGGTTAAAGGGAAAAGAGACCCAGTACTTC.

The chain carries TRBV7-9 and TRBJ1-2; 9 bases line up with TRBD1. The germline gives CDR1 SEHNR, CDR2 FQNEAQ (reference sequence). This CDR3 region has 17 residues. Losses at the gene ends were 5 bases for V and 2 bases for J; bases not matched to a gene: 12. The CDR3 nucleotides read TGTGCCAGCAGCCAAATAGTCTGGGACAGGGACAACTATGGCTACACCTTC. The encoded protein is CASSQIVWDRDNYGYTF.

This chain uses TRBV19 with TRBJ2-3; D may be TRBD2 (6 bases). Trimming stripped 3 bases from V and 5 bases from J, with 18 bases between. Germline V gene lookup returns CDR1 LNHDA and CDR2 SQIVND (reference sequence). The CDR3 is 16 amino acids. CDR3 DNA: TGTGCCAGTAGTATCGGGACTCCCGTTAATTTAGATACGCAGTATTTT. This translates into CASSIGTPVNLDTQYF. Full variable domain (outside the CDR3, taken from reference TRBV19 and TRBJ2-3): DGGITQSPKYLFRKEGQNVTLSCEQNLNHDAMYWYRQDPGQGLRLIYYSQIVNDFQKGDIAEGYSVSREKKESFPLTVTSAQKNPTAFYLCASSIGTPVNLDTQYFGPGTRLTVL.

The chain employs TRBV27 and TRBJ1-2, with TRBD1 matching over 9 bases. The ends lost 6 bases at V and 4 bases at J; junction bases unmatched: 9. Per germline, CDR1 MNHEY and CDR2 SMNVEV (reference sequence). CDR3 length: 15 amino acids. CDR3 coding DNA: TGTGCCAGCAGCTTGAGGACAGGGGATACCTATGGCTACACCTTC. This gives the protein CASSLRTGDTYGYTF.

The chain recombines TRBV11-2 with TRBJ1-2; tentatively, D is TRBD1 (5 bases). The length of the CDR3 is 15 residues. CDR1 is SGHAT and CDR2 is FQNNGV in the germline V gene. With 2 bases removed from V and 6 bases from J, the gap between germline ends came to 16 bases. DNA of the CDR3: TGTGCCAGCAGCTTAAGTCGGGCAGGGTGGAATGGCTACACCTTC. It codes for CASSLSRAGWNGYTF.

CDR3 nucleotide sequence: TGTGCCATCAGTCCCTCCTTAGGGAGTGAGCAGTTCTTC. Its protein is CAISPSLGSEQFF. The chain links TRBV10-3 to TRBJ2-1; possible D gene TRBD2, 5 bases. Trimming cost V 5 bases and J 9 bases, with 14 bases left between them. The CDR3 covers 13 residues. The germline V gene encodes CDR1 ENHRY and CDR2 SYGVKD.

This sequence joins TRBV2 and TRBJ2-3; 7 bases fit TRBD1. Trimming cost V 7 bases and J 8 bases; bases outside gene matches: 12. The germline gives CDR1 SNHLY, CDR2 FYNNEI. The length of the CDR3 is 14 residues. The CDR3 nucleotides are TGTGCCAGCACAGACAGGGTTATTACGGGTACGCAGTATTTT. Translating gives CASTDRVITGTQYF.

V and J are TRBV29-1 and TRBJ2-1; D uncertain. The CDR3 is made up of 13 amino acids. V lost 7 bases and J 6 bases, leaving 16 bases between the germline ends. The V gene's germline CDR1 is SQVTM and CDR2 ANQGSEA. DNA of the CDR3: TGCAGCGCCAGCCAACCCGACGTCAATGAGCAGTTCTTC. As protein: CSASQPDVNEQFF.

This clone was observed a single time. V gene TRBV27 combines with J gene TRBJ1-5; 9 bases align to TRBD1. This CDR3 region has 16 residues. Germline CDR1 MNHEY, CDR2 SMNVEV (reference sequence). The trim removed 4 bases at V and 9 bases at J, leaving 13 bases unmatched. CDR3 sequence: CASSSSGTGLSGPQHF. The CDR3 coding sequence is TGTGCCAGCAGTTCCTCCGGGACAGGGTTGTCGGGGCCCCAGCATTTT.

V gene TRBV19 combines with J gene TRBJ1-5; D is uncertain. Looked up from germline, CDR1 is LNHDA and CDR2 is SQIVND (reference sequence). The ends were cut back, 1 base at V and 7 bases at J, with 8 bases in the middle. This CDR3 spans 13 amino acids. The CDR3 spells CASSIGTLQPQHF. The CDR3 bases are TGTGCCAGTAGTATAGGGACTTTACAGCCCCAGCATTTT.

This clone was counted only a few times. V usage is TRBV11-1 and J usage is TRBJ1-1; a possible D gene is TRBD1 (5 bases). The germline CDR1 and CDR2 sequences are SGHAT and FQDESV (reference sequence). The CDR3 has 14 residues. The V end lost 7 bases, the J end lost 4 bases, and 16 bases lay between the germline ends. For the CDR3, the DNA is TGTGCCAGCATCCCGGGACCCTGGGGCACTGAAGCTTTCTTT. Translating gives CASIPGPWGTEAFF.

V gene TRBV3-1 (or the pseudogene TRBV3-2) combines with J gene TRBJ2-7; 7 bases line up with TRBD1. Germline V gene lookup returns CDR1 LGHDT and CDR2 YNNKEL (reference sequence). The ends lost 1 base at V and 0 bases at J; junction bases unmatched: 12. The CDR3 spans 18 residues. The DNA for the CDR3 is TGTGCCAGCAGCCAAGTATTCCCTACAGGGGACATCTCCTACGAGCAGTACTTC. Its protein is CASSQVFPTGDISYEQYF.

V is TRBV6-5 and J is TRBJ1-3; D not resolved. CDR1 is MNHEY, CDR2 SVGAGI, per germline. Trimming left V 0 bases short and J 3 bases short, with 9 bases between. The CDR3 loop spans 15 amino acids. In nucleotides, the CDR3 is TGTGCCAGCAGTTACTCTCCAAGAGGTGGAAACACCATATATTTT. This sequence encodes CASSYSPRGGNTIYF.

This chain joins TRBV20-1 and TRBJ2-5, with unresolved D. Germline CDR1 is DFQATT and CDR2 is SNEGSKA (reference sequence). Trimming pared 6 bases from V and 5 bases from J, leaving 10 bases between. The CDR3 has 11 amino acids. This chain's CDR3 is CSAPLVETQYF. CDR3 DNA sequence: TGCAGTGCCCCCCTTGTTGAGACCCAGTACTTC.

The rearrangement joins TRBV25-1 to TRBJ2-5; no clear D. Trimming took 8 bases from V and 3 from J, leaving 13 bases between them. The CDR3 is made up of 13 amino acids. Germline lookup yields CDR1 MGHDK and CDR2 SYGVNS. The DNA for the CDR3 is TGTGCCAGCGGAGCTTCGGGTGAAGAGACCCAGTACTTC. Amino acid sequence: CASGASGEETQYF. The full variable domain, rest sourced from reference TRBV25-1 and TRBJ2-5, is EADIYQTPRYLVIGTGKKITLECSQTMGHDKMYWYQQDPGMELHLIHYSYGVNSTEKGDLSSESTVSRIRTEHFPLTLESARPSHTSQYLCASGASGEETQYFGPGTRLLVL.

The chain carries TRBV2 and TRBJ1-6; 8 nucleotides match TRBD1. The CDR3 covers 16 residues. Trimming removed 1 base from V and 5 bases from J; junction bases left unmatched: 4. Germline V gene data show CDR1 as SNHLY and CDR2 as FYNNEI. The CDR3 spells CASSEGQGAHNSPLHF. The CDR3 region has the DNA TGTGCCAGCAGTGAAGGCCAGGGGGCTCATAATTCACCCCTCCACTTT.

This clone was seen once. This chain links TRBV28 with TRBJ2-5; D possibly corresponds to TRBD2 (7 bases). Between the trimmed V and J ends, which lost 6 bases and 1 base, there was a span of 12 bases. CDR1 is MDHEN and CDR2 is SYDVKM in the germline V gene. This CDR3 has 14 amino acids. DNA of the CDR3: TGTGCCAGCAGCCTGGGGGGGCCCCAAGAGACCCAGTACTTC. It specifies CASSLGGPQETQYF.

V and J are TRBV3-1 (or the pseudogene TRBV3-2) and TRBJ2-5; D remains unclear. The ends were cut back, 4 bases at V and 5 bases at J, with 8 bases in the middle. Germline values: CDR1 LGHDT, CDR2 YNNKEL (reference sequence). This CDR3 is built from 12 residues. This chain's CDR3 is CASSPLKETQYF. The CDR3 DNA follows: TGTGCCAGCAGCCCTCTAAAGGAGACCCAGTACTTC.

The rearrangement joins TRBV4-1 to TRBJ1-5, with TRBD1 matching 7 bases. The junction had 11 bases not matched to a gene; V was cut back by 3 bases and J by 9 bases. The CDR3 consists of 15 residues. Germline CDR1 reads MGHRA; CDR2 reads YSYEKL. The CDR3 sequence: CASSQGDRALGPQHF. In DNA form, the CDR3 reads TGCGCCAGCAGCCAGGGAGACAGGGCCTTGGGGCCCCAGCATTTT.

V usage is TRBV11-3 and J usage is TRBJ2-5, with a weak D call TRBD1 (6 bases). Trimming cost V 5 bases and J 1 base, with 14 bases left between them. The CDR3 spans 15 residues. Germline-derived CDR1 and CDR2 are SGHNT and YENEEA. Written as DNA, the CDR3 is TGTGCCAGCAGCCAGGGGACGGGGATCCAAGAGACCCAGTACTTC. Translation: CASSQGTGIQETQYF.

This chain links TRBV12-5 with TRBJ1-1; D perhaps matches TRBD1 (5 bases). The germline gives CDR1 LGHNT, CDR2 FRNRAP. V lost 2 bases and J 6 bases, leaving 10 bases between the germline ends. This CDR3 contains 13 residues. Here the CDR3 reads CASGLIVGAEAFF. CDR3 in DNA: TGTGCTAGTGGTTTGATCGTGGGGGCTGAAGCTTTCTTT.